One and the same sample provided the 23 T cell receptor beta chains below, sequenced in a study of CD8 T cells in ankylosing spondylitis. Study observations and caveats: Blood from ankylosing spondylitis patients appeared to carry a characteristic roughly eight-variant TCR beta motif.

TCRdb redid the calling of the 5' RACE reads with MiXCR, one entry per CDR3 protein. The sample includes 500,000 to 550,000 distinct CDR3 sequences, roughly 13% of them seen just once. The antigens of these receptors remain unknown. The sequenced sample was blood, either unsorted or a sorted T cell fraction (not recorded which). The receptors here all came from a male donor with ankylosing spondylitis.

This clonotype was counted ten times or more. The rearrangement links TRBV7-9 to TRBJ1-1, with no clear D. Trimming cost V 7 bases and J 8 bases, with 14 bases left between them. Germline lookup yields CDR1 SEHNR and CDR2 FQNEAQ (reference sequence). The CDR3 extends over 12 amino acids. CDR3 protein: CASKFQSFEAFF. CDR3 bases: TGTGCCAGCAAATTCCAATCTTTCGAAGCTTTCTTT. The full variable domain, its missing parts supplied by reference TRBV7-9 and TRBJ1-1, is DTGVSQNPRHKITKRGQNVTFRCDPISEHNRLYWYRQTLGQGPEFLTYFQNEAQLEKSRLLSDRFSAERPKGSFSTLEIQRTEQGDSAMYLCASKFQSFEAFFGQGTRLTVV.

The sample holds a few counts of this clonotype. The chain links TRBV20-1 to TRBJ2-1; possibly TRBD1 for D (6 bases). This CDR3 comprises 14 residues. The V and J ends lost 6 bases and 5 bases respectively, with 17 bases between them. The germline gives CDR1 DFQATT, CDR2 SNEGSKA (reference sequence). CDR3 nucleotides: TGCAGTGCAGAGAGCACAGGGATAAACAATGAGCAGTTCTTC. Protein product: CSAESTGINNEQFF.

V gene TRBV6-1 combines with J gene TRBJ1-4; D may be TRBD1 (5 bases). This CDR3 has 16 residues. Germline V gene data show CDR1 as MNHNS and CDR2 as SASEGT. V shed 8 bases and J shed 3 bases, with 19 bases lying between them. The CDR3 coding sequence is TGTGCCAGCGGAGGGGCCAATACTCCCTCTAATGAAAAACTGTTTTTT. Translated: CASGGANTPSNEKLFF.

V usage is TRBV18 and J usage is TRBJ2-1; D possibly corresponds to TRBD2 (6 bases). V dropped 8 bases and J dropped 2 bases, with 16 bases sitting between them. CDR1 and CDR2 from the germline V gene are KGHSH and LQKENI. The CDR3 has 15 amino acids. CDR3 protein: CASPMNGRTYNEQFF. The CDR3 DNA follows: TGTGCCAGCCCAATGAACGGGAGAACCTACAATGAGCAGTTCTTC.

In this sample, this clonotype turned up a few times. The V gene is TRBV20-1, the J gene TRBJ2-1; D is unresolved. The V end lost 5 bases, the J end lost 0 bases, and 14 bases lay between the germline ends. The CDR3 sequence is 15 residues long. Germline CDR1 reads DFQATT; CDR2 reads SNEGSKA (reference sequence). CDR3 residues: CSAPSPASSYNEQFF. The CDR3 region has the DNA TGCAGTGCTCCGTCCCCGGCAAGCTCCTACAATGAGCAGTTCTTC.

V is TRBV15 and J is TRBJ2-7, with 7 bases aligning to TRBD1. Trimming removed 5 bases from V and 4 bases from J; junction bases left unmatched: 8. There are 14 residues in the CDR3. Per germline, CDR1 LNHNV and CDR2 YYDKDF (reference sequence). This CDR3 reads CATSGRDRRYEQYF. CDR3 DNA: TGTGCCACCAGCGGTCGGGACAGACGGTACGAGCAGTACTTC.

This clonotype appeared a few times. V is TRBV4-1 and J is TRBJ1-2; D is unresolved. The CDR3 extends over 14 amino acids. V shed 1 base and J shed 6 bases, with 12 bases lying between them. The germline gives CDR1 MGHRA, CDR2 YSYEKL. Written as DNA, the CDR3 is TGCGCCAGCAGCCAAGTAAAGGCAGGCCATGGCTACACCTTC. Its protein is CASSQVKAGHGYTF.

V gene TRBV7-9 combines with J gene TRBJ2-7; D is unclear. CDR3 length: 14 residues. Trimming removed 1 base from V and 4 bases from J, with 11 bases in between. Germline V CDR1 and CDR2: SEHNR, FQNEAQ (reference sequence). For the CDR3, the DNA is TGTGCCAGCAGCTTAGGGGCCGCTGGGTACGAGCAGTACTTC. Translating gives CASSLGAAGYEQYF.

This clonotype has more than one count but fewer than ten. The rearrangement uses TRBV11-2 and TRBJ2-5; D may be TRBD1 or TRBD2 (6 bases each). V lost 5 bases, J lost 0 bases, and 22 bases lay in between. The CDR3 length is 18 residues. The germline V gene encodes CDR1 SGHAT and CDR2 FQNNGV. The CDR3 sequence is CASSTQGSGLTYQETQYF. The DNA of the CDR3 is TGTGCCAGCAGCACACAGGGCAGCGGGCTGACGTACCAAGAGACCCAGTACTTC.

This clonotype was detected a few times. The genes are TRBV7-7 and TRBJ2-5; the D is unclear. Germline values: CDR1 SSHAT, CDR2 FNYEAQ (reference sequence). The germline V and J ends were trimmed by 1 base and 5 bases, with 8 bases remaining between them. The CDR3 runs to 13 residues. CDR3 sequence reads: CASSLDGSETQYF. The CDR3, as DNA: TGTGCCAGCAGCTTAGATGGTAGCGAGACCCAGTACTTC.

This sequence joins TRBV7-2 and TRBJ2-5; D not resolved. This CDR3 is 13 amino acids long. Trimming left V 5 bases short and J 1 base short, with 8 bases between. Per the germline V gene, CDR1 is SGHTA and CDR2 is FQGNSA. CDR3 bases: TGTGCCAGCAGCCAATTACTCCAAGAGACCCAGTACTTC. Translating it yields CASSQLLQETQYF.

The V and J genes are TRBV20-1 and TRBJ2-5, with 8 positions matching TRBD2. J was trimmed by 7 bases and V by 7 bases; bases with no gene match: 17. Germline assignment: CDR1 DFQATT and CDR2 SNEGSKA (reference sequence). This CDR3 has 15 residues. CDR3 amino acids: CSVLYVPGSGGTQYF. CDR3 nucleotides: TGCAGTGTCCTGTATGTTCCCGGGAGCGGGGGGACCCAGTACTTC.

This clonotype was picked up a small number of times. The J gene is TRBJ2-1, the V gene TRBV6-5; 11 positions match TRBD2. This CDR3 comprises 18 residues. With 2 bases clipped from V and 4 bases from J, the junction kept 10 bases outside the gene matches. The germline V gene encodes CDR1 MNHEY and CDR2 SVGAGI. CDR3 loop: CASSYPILAGDNYNEQFF. The DNA of the CDR3 is TGTGCCAGCAGTTACCCTATACTAGCGGGAGACAATTACAATGAGCAGTTCTTC.

The CDR3: CAWREGGGEYGYTF. CDR3 nucleotide sequence: TGTGCCTGGAGGGAGGGCGGCGGGGAGTATGGCTACACCTTC. The chain has TRBV30 and TRBJ1-2; D not resolved. There are 14 residues in the CDR3. V shed 3 bases and J shed 5 bases, with 16 bases lying between them. From germline, CDR1 is GTSNPN and CDR2 SVGIG (reference sequence).

This chain links TRBV29-1 with TRBJ1-4; no definite D call. This CDR3 has 12 residues. Germline-derived CDR1 and CDR2 are SQVTM and ANQGSEA. The ends were cut back, 3 bases at V and 8 bases at J, with 10 bases in the middle. CDR3 sequence: CSVESAGEKLFF. The CDR3 DNA sequence: TGCAGCGTTGAGAGTGCGGGAGAAAAACTGTTTTTT.

V usage is TRBV7-2 and J usage is TRBJ2-2; D is possibly TRBD1 (5 bases). Trimming pared 1 base from V and 3 bases from J, leaving 12 bases between. The CDR3 loop spans 16 amino acids. Germline V CDR1 and CDR2: SGHTA, FQGNSA. Here the CDR3 DNA reads TGTGCCAGCAGCTTAGTGGCAGGGTTGGACACCGGGGAGCTGTTTTTT. Translation: CASSLVAGLDTGELFF.

This clonotype was recorded many times. J is TRBJ2-3 and V is TRBV20-1, with D tentatively TRBD2 (6 bases). This CDR3 is built from 15 residues. Trimming left V 5 bases short and J 1 base short, with 16 bases between. Germline CDR1 DFQATT, CDR2 SNEGSKA (reference sequence). CDR3 nucleotide sequence: TGCAGTGCTCGACCCCCTAGCGTTCGCACAGATACGCAGTATTTT. Encoded protein: CSARPPSVRTDTQYF.

There are many counts of this clonotype. The chain combines TRBV19 with TRBJ2-1; D unresolved. CDR1 is LNHDA and CDR2 is SQIVND in the germline V gene (reference sequence). The germline V and J ends were trimmed by 1 base and 12 bases, with 13 bases remaining between them. CDR3 length: 13 residues. The CDR3, as DNA: TGTGCCAGTAGTATAGGCCCCGGACCCTGGCAGTTCTTC. It specifies CASSIGPGPWQFF.

V is TRBV7-2 and J is TRBJ2-7, with TRBD2 as a possible D gene (7 bases). The CDR3 length is 15 residues. Germline V gene data show CDR1 as SGHTA and CDR2 as FQGNSA. V shed 5 bases and J shed 4 bases, with 18 bases lying between them. CDR3 residues: CASSTTWGGQYEQYV. The CDR3 nucleotides read TGTGCCAGCAGCACCACCTGGGGGGGGCAGTACGAGCAGTACGTC.

The chain carries TRBV19 and TRBJ1-1; 9 bases line up with TRBD1. There are 13 residues in the CDR3. CDR1 LNHDA and CDR2 SQIVND come from the germline V gene (reference sequence). The trim removed 5 bases at V and 3 bases at J, leaving 1 base unmatched. In nucleotides, the CDR3 is TGTGCCAGTAGTGGACAGGGGCACACTGAAGCTTTCTTT. Its translation is CASSGQGHTEAFF.

This clonotype was counted a few times. The CDR3 DNA follows: TGTGCCAGCAGCTCCTCGGGGGGGGAGGCCGGGGAGCTGTTTTTT. Amino acids: CASSSSGGEAGELFF. This chain uses TRBV7-9 with TRBJ2-2, with TRBD2 matching over 8 bases. From germline, CDR1 is SEHNR and CDR2 FQNEAQ (reference sequence). Germline trimming cut 4 bases from V and 6 bases from J; bases unmatched to any gene: 7. This CDR3 is built from 15 residues.

This clonotype was found a few times. The CDR3 DNA reads TGTGCCACCAGTGATTCTAACAGGGGCCTCCGGGGCTACACCTTC. Encoded protein: CATSDSNRGLRGYTF. J is TRBJ1-2 and V is TRBV24-1, with 7 nucleotides matching TRBD1. The CDR3 length is 15 residues. The J segment lost 8 bases and the V segment lost 2 bases, leaving 10 bases of the junction unmatched. Germline CDR1 KGHDR, CDR2 SFDVKD.

This clonotype was counted only a few times. The CDR3 DNA sequence: TGCAGCGTTCAACCCACCCCATTAATACACTACGAGCAGTACGTC. This gives the protein CSVQPTPLIHYEQYV. The V call is TRBV29-1, the J call TRBJ2-7; unclear D gene. In germline, CDR1 is SQVTM, CDR2 ANQGSEA. CDR3 length equals 15 residues. Trimming stripped 5 bases from V and 3 bases from J, with 20 bases between.